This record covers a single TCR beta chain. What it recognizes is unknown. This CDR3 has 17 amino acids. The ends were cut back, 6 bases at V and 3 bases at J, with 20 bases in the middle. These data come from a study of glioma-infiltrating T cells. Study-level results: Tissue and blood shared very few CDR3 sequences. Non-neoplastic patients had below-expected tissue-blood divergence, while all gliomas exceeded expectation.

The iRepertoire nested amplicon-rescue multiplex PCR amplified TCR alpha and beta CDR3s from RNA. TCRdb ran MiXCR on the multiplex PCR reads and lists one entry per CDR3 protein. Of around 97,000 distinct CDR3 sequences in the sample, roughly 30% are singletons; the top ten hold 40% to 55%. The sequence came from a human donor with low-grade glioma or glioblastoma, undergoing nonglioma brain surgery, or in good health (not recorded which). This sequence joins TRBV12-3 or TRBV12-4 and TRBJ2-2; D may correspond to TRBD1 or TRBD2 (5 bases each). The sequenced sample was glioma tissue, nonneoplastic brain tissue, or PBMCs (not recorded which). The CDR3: CASSPREIGGYTGELFF. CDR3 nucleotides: TGTGCCAGCAGCCCGAGGGAAATTGGGGGTTACACCGGGGAGCTGTTTTTT.